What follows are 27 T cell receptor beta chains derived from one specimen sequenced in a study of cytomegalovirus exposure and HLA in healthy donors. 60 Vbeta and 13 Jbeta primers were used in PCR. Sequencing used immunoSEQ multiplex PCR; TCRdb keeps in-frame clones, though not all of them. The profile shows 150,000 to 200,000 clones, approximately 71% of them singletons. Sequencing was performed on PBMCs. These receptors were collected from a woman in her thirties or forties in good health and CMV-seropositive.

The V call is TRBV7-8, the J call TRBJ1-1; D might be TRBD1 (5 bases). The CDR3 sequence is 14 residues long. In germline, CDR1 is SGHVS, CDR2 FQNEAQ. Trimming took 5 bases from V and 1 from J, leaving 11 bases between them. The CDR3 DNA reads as TGTGCCAGCAGCCCTCTGGGGGGGAACACTGAAGCTTTCTTT. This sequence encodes CASSPLGGNTEAFF.

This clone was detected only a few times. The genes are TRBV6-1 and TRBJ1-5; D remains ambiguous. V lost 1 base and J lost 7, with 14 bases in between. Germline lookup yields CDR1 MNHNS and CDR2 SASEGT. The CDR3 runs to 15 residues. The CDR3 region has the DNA TGTGCCAGCAGTGAAGTGGCTGGGCAGGAACAGCCCCAGCATTTT. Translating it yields CASSEVAGQEQPQHF.

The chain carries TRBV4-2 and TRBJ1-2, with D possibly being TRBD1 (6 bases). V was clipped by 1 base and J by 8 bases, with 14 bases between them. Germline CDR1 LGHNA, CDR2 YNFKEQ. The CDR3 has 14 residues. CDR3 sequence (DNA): TGTGCCAGCAGCCAAGTGGGGGCGGCTTGGGGCTACACCTTC. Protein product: CASSQVGAAWGYTF.

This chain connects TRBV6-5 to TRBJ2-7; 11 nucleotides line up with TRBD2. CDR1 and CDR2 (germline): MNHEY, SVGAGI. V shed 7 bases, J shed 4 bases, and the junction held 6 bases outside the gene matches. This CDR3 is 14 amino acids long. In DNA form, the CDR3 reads TGTGCCAGCACCCGACTAGCGGGAAGTTACGAGCAGTACTTC. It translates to CASTRLAGSYEQYF.

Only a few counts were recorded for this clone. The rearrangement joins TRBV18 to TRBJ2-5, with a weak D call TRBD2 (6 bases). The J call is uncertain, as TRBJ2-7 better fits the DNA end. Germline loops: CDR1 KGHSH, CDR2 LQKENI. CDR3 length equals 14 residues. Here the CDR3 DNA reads TGTGCCAGCTCACCTTCCGGGAGCTCCTACGAGCAGTACTTC. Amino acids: CASSPSGSSYEQYF.

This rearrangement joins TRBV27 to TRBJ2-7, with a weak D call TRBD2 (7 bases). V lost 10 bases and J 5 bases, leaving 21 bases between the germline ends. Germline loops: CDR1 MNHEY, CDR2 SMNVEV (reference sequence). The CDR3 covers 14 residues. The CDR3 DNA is TGTGCCATCCCTTTAGGGGGGGCGGATGACGAGCAGTACTTC. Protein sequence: CAIPLGGADDEQYF.

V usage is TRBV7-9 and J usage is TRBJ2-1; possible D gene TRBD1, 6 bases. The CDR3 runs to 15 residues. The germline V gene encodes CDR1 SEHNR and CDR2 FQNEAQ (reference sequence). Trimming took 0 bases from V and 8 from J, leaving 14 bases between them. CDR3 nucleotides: TGTGCCAGCAGCTTAGCTCTAGCTCCAGGGGATGAGCAGTTCTTC. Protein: CASSLALAPGDEQFF.

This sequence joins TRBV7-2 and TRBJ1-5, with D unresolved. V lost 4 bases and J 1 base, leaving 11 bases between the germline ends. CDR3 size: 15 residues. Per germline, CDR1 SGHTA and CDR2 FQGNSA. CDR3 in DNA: TGTGCCAGCAGCTATGTGGCGCGGAGCAATCAGCCCCAGCATTTT. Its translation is CASSYVARSNQPQHF. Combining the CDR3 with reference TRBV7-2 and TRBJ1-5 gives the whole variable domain GAGVSQSPSNKVTEKGKDVELRCDPISGHTALYWYRQSLGQGLEFLIYFQGNSAPDKSGLPSDRFSAERTGGSVSTLTIQRTQQEDSAVYLCASSYVARSNQPQHFGDGTRLSIL.

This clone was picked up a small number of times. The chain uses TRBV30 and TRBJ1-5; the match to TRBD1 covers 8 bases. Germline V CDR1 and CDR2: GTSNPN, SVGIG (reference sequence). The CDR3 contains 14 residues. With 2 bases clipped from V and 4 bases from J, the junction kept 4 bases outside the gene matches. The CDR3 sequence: CAWSKDRVNQPQHF. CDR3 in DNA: TGTGCCTGGAGTAAGGACAGGGTGAATCAGCCCCAGCATTTT.

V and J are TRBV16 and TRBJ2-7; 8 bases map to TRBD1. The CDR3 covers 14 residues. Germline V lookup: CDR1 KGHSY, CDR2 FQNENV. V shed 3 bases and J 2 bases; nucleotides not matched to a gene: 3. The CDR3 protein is CASSQRQGTYEQYF. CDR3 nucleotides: TGTGCCAGCAGCCAGAGACAGGGGACCTACGAGCAGTACTTC.

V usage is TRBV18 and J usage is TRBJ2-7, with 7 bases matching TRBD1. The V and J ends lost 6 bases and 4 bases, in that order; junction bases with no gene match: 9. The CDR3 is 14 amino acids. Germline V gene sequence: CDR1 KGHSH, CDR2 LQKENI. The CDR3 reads CASSLGQSRYEQYF. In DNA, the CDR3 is TGTGCCAGCTCCCTGGGACAGTCGCGGTACGAGCAGTACTTC.

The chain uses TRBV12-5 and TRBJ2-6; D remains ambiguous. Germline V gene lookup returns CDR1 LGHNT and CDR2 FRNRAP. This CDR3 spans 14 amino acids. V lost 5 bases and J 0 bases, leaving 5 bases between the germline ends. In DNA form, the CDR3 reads TGTGCTAGTGGTAACAGCTCTGGGGCCAACGTCCTGACTTTC. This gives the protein CASGNSSGANVLTF.

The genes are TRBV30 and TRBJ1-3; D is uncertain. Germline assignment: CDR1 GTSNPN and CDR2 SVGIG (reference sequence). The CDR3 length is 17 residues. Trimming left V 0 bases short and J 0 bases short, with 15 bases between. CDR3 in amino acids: CAWSVRLGSLSGNTIYF. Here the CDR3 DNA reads TGTGCCTGGAGTGTACGACTAGGGAGCCTCTCTGGAAACACCATATATTTT. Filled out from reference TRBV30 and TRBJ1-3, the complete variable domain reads SQTIHQWPATLVQPVGSPLSLECTVEGTSNPNLYWYRQAAGRGLQLLFYSVGIGQISSEVPQNLSASRPQDRQFILSSKKLLLSDSGFYLCAWSVRLGSLSGNTIYFGEGSWLTVV.

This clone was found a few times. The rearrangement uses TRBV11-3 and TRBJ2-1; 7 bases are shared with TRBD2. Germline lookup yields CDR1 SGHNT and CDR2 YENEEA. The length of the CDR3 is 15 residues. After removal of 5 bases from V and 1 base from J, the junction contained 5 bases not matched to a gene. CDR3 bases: TGTGCCAGCAGCGTTATAGCGGGTTCCTACAATGAGCAGTTCTTC. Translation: CASSVIAGSYNEQFF.

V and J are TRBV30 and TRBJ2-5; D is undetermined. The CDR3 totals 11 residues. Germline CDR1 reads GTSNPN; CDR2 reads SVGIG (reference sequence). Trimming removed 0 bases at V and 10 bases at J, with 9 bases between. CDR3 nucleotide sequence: TGTGCCTGGAGTGTAGGAGAAAACCAGTACTTC. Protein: CAWSVGENQYF.

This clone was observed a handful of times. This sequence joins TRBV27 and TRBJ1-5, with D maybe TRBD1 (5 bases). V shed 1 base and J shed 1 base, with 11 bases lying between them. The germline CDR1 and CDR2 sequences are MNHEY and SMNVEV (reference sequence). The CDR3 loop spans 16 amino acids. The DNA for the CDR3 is TGTGCCAGCAGTTTATACTGGGACTCCAGCAATCAGCCCCAGCATTTT. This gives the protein CASSLYWDSSNQPQHF.

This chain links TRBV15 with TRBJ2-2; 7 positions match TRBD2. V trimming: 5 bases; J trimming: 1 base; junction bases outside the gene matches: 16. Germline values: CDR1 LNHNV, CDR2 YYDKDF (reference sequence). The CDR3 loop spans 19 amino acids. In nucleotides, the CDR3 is TGTGCCACCAGCCTAAGAGGGTGGGCGGGAGAAGGGAACACCGGGGAGCTGTTTTTT. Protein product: CATSLRGWAGEGNTGELFF.

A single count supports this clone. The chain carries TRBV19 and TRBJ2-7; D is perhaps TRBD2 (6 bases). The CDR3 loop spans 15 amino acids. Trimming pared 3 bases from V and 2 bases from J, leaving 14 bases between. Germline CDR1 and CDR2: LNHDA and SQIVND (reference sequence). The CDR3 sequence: CASSIMAGITYEQYF. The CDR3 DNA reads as TGTGCCAGTAGTATTATGGCGGGGATTACCTACGAGCAGTACTTC.

The CDR3 DNA sequence: TGCGCCAGCAGCTTCACGACAGGAAGTCAAACTGAAGCTTTCTTT. It translates to CASSFTTGSQTEAFF. The chain combines TRBV5-1 with TRBJ1-1, with D possibly matching TRBD1 (6 bases). The V and J ends lost 2 bases and 5 bases respectively, with 16 bases between them. This CDR3 spans 15 amino acids. In germline, CDR1 is SGHRS, CDR2 YFSETQ.

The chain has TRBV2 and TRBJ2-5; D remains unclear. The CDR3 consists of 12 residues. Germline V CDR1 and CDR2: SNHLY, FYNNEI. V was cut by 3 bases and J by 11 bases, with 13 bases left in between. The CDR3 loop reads CASSDRSLQQYF. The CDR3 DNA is TGTGCCAGCAGTGACCGGAGCCTCCAGCAGTACTTC. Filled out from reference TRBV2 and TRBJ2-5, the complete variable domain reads EPEVTQTPSHQVTQMGQEVILRCVPISNHLYFYWYRQILGQKVEFLVSFYNNEISEKSEIFDDQFSVERPDGSNFTLKIRSTKLEDSAMYFCASSDRSLQQYFGPGTRLLVL.

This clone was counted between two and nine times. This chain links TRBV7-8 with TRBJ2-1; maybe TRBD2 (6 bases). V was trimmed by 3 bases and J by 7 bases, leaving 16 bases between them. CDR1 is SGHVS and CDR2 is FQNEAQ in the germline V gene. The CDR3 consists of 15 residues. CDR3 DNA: TGTGCCAGCAGCTTCCTGTGGGTCCGGGAGAATGAGCAGTTCTTC. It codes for CASSFLWVRENEQFF.

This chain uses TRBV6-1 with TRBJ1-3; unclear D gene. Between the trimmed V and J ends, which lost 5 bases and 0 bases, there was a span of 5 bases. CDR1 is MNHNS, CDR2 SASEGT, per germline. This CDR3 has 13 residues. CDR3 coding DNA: TGTGCCAGCAGTCAGCGCTCTGGAAACACCATATATTTT. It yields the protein CASSQRSGNTIYF.

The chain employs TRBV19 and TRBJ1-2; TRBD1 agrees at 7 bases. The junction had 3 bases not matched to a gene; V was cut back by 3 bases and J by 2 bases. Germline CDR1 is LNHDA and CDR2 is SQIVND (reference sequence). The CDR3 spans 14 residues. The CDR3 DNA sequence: TGTGCCAGTAGTATCGGCAGGGGGAACTATGGCTACACCTTC. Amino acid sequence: CASSIGRGNYGYTF.

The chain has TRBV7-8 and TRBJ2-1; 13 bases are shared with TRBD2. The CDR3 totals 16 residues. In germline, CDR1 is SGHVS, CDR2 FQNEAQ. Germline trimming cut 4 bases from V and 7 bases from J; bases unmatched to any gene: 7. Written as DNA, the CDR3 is TGTGCCAGCAGCTCTCGGACTAGCGGGAGAACAAATGAGCAGTTCTTC. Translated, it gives CASSSRTSGRTNEQFF.

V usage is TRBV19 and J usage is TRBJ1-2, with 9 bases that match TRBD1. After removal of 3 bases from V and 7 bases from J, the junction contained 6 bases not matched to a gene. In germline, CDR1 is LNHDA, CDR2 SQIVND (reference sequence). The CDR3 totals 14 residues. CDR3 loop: CASSIPGQGFGYTF. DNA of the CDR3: TGTGCCAGTAGTATCCCGGGACAGGGATTTGGCTACACCTTC.

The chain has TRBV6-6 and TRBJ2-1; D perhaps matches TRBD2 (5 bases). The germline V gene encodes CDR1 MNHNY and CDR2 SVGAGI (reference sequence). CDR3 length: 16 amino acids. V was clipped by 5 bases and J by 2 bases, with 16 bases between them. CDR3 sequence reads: CASSTPIAGAYNEQFF. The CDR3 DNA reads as TGTGCCAGCAGTACCCCGATTGCGGGCGCCTACAATGAGCAGTTCTTC.

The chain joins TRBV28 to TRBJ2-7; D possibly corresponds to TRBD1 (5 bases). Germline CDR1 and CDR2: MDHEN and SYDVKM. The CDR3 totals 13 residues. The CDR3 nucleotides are TGTGTTAGCCAGGGCGCCCGACCCTACGAGCAGTACTTC. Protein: CVSQGARPYEQYF.